Listed below are T cell receptor beta chains from one sample, sequenced in a study of PD-1 blockade in classical Hodgkin lymphoma. Method: immunoSEQ multiplex PCR; TCRdb's copy keeps in-frame clones and lacks some. Counted here are more than 90,000 clones, approximately 80% occurring once; the ten biggest clones make up about 15%. The input for sequencing was peripheral blood mononuclear cells (PBMCs), taken before the second cycle of nivolumab. Every receptor here comes from a human donor with classical Hodgkin lymphoma. Each CDR3 is given with its conserved first and last residue. Fields, in order: clone size, J gene, CDR3 length, V gene, D gene, CDR3 protein, CDR3 DNA. D genes are given only for firm matches. Only some rows state a clone size, as once, few, many or a class for expanded clones.

>-|TRBJ1-2|15|TRBV28|-
CASSSSRLVGDGYTF
TGTGCCAGCAGCTCGAGCCGGCTAGTGGGGGACGGCTACACCTTC
>-|TRBJ2-3|15|TRBV5-6|-
CASSLYREGTDTQYF
TGTGCCAGCAGCTTGTACAGGGAGGGCACAGATACGCAGTATTTT
>-|TRBJ2-2|15|TRBV11-2|TRBD1
CASSLGQGVTGELFF
TGTGCCAGCAGCTTGGGACAGGGGGTAACCGGGGAGCTGTTTTTT
>-|TRBJ2-1|10|TRBV20-1|-
CSAVRGEQFF
TGCAGTGCTGTAAGGGGTGAGCAGTTCTTC
>-|TRBJ1-1|13|TRBV9|-
CASSVGDYTEAFF
TGTGCCAGCAGCGTAGGAGATTACACTGAAGCTTTCTTT
>-|TRBJ2-3|14|TRBV18|-
CASSPLDATDTQYF
TGTGCCAGCTCACCACTAGACGCCACAGATACGCAGTATTTT
>once|TRBJ1-2|13|TRBV5-1|-
CASSPDGIHGYTF
TGCGCCAGCAGCCCGGATGGGATCCATGGCTACACCTTC
>-|TRBJ1-4|14|TRBV30|-
CAWSVRQNNEKLFF
TGTGCCTGGAGTGTACGGCAGAATAATGAAAAACTGTTTTTT
>once|TRBJ1-2|14|TRBV19|TRBD1
CASSIGQGFDGYTF
TGTGCCAGTAGCATCGGACAGGGGTTCGATGGCTACACCTTC
>once|TRBJ1-2|14|TRBV5-6|-
CASSLADRYYGYTF
TGTGCCAGCAGCTTGGCCGACCGATACTATGGCTACACCTTC
>-|TRBJ2-1|13|TRBV6-6|-
CASSYVPSDEQFF
TGTGCCAGCAGTTACGTCCCTAGCGATGAGCAGTTCTTC
>-|TRBJ1-3|15|TRBV7-3|-
CASSLMSGSGNTIYF
TGTGCCAGCAGCTTAATGTCAGGGTCTGGAAACACCATATATTTT
>-|TRBJ2-4|15|TRBV6-1|-
CASSDQGLAKNIQYF
TGTGCCAGCAGTGACCAGGGACTAGCCAAAAACATTCAGTACTTC
>-|TRBJ1-5|15|TRBV2|TRBD1
CASSDRTGVDQPQHF
TGTGCCAGCAGTGACAGGACAGGGGTCGACCAGCCCCAGCATTTT
>once|TRBJ1-4|14|TRBV6-5|-
CASSYENSYEKLFF
TGTGCCAGCAGTTACGAAAACAGCTACGAAAAACTGTTTTTT
>-|TRBJ2-2|15|TRBV10-3|-
CAISDGTKNTGELFF
TGTGCCATCAGTGACGGGACCAAGAACACCGGGGAGCTGTTTTTT
>-|TRBJ2-7|13|TRBV5-1|TRBD1
CASSNGQGYEQYF
TGCGCCAGCAGCAACGGACAGGGCTACGAGCAGTACTTC
>-|TRBJ2-7|15|TRBV6-5|TRBD1
CASSYPGTGGHEQYF
TGTGCCAGCAGTTACCCCGGGACAGGGGGCCACGAGCAGTACTTC
>-|TRBJ2-3|15|TRBV5-1|-
CASSSHPDSTDTQYF
TGCGCCAGCAGCTCCCACCCCGACTCCACAGATACGCAGTATTTT
>-|TRBJ1-1|13|TRBV11-2|-
CASSLGVGTEAFF
TGTGCCAGCAGCTTAGGAGTGGGCACTGAAGCTTTCTTT
>-|TRBJ2-1|13|TRBV5-4|-
CASSLKLNNEQFF
TGTGCCAGCAGCTTAAAACTGAACAATGAGCAGTTCTTC
>many|TRBJ2-1|12|TRBV7-6|-
CASSVQGSEQFF
TGTGCCAGCAGCGTACAGGGTAGTGAGCAGTTCTTC
>once|TRBJ2-1|18|TRBV30|TRBD2
CAWSGGGVGGRPSNEQFF
TGTGCCTGGAGTGGTGGTGGGGTTGGCGGGAGGCCGTCGAATGAGCAGTTCTTC
>-|TRBJ2-2|18|TRBV7-2|TRBD2
CASSLARLAGGGTGELFF
TGTGCCAGCAGCTTAGCCCGACTAGCGGGAGGAGGGACCGGGGAGCTGTTTTTT
>-|TRBJ2-5|17|TRBV7-4|TRBD2
CASSLLGLAEYQETQYF
TGTGCCAGCAGCTTATTAGGGCTAGCGGAGTACCAAGAGACCCAGTACTTC
>-|TRBJ1-3|15|TRBV11-2|-
CASSPRRLSGNTIYF
TGTGCCAGCAGCCCCAGACGCCTCTCTGGAAACACCATATATTTT
>-|TRBJ1-5|16|TRBV7-2|TRBD1
CASSLRGQGGYQPQHF
TGTGCCAGCAGCTTAAGGGGCCAGGGGGGCTATCAGCCCCAGCATTTT
>-|TRBJ2-3|14|TRBV7-9|-
CASSLSDTLDTQYF
TGTGCCAGCAGCTTATCTGACACGTTAGATACGCAGTATTTT
>-|TRBJ1-1|15|TRBV5-5|-
CASSLAPGRDTEAFF
TGTGCCAGCAGCTTGGCCCCAGGGCGGGACACTGAAGCTTTCTTT
>few|TRBJ2-2|16|TRBV6-4|-
CASSPNPGSGAGELFF
TGTGCCAGCAGTCCCAATCCGGGGAGTGGGGCCGGGGAGCTGTTTTTT
>-|TRBJ2-2|14|TRBV9|-
CASTITANTGELFF
TGTGCCAGCACCATTACAGCGAACACCGGGGAGCTGTTTTTT
>-|TRBJ2-7|14|TRBV6-1|TRBD1
CASTQGQGAYEQYF
TGTGCCAGCACCCAGGGACAGGGGGCGTACGAGCAGTACTTC
>-|TRBJ1-2|14|TRBV7-2|TRBD1
CASSYLGQGYGYTF
TGTGCCAGCAGCTACCTCGGACAGGGCTATGGCTACACCTTC
>-|TRBJ2-6|14|TRBV5-1|TRBD1
CASGDSSGANVLTF
TGCGCCAGCGGGGACAGCTCTGGGGCCAACGTCCTGACTTTC
>once|TRBJ2-1|14|TRBV18|TRBD2
CASSTSGRGNEQFF
TGTGCCAGCTCAACTAGCGGGAGGGGCAATGAGCAGTTCTTC
>-|TRBJ2-7|14|TRBV7-9|TRBD2
CASSPTGTSDEQYF
TGTGCCAGCAGCCCCACCGGGACTAGTGACGAGCAGTACTTC
>-|TRBJ2-3|16|TRBV5-1|-
CASSLFSGQGVDTQYF
TGCGCCAGCAGCTTGTTTTCCGGCCAAGGGGTCGATACGCAGTATTTT
>-|TRBJ2-5|16|TRBV30|TRBD1
CAWSPRDRGRRETQYF
TGTGCCTGGAGTCCCCGGGACAGGGGGCGCCGGGAGACCCAGTACTTC
>-|TRBJ2-7|15|TRBV15|TRBD1
CATSFRVGQGYEQYF
TGTGCCACCAGCTTCCGCGTGGGACAGGGGTACGAGCAGTACTTC
>-|TRBJ1-2|13|TRBV2|-
CASSEDSFYGYTF
TGTGCCAGCAGTGAAGACAGTTTTTATGGCTACACCTTC
>-|TRBJ1-1|14|TRBV7-9|-
CASSLGIEGTEAFF
TGTGCCAGCAGCTTGGGGATAGAGGGCACTGAAGCTTTCTTT
>-|TRBJ2-7|12|TRBV10-3|-
CAISGEGVEQYF
TGTGCCATCAGTGGGGAGGGGGTCGAGCAGTACTTC
>few|TRBJ1-1|14|TRBV11-2|-
CASSFSHSGSEAFF
TGTGCCAGCAGCTTTTCACACTCAGGTTCTGAAGCTTTCTTT
>-|TRBJ2-1|14|TRBV11-3|-
CASSLGAGVGEQFF
TGTGCCAGCAGCTTAGGGGCTGGGGTCGGTGAGCAGTTCTTC
>-|TRBJ1-3|15|TRBV28|-
CASSLDGTIGNTIYF
TGTGCCAGCAGTTTAGACGGGACAATAGGGAACACCATATATTTT
>-|TRBJ2-1|18|TRBV19|TRBD2
CASSILGSGRKSFKEQFF
TGTGCCAGTAGTATTTTGGGGAGCGGGAGGAAATCTTTCAAGGAGCAGTTCTTC
>-|TRBJ1-3|15|TRBV6-1|-
CASRVDSHSGNTIYF
TGTGCCAGCAGGGTAGATTCTCACTCTGGAAACACCATATATTTT
>-|TRBJ1-2|14|TRBV9|TRBD1
CASSTGQGAHGYTF
TGTGCCAGCAGTACCGGACAGGGGGCACATGGCTACACCTTC
>-|TRBJ2-7|13|TRBV27|-
CASNKDGSYEQYF
TGTGCCAGCAACAAGGACGGCTCCTACGAGCAGTACTTC
>once|TRBJ2-5|13|TRBV19|-
CASSWSPGQTQYF
TGTGCCAGTAGTTGGTCCCCCGGGCAGACCCAGTACTTC